These 21 T cell receptor beta chains came from one sample sequenced in a study of T cells in Graves' hyperthyroidism and ophthalmopathy. Amplification of TCR beta CDR3 regions used RNA as the template. During a first-round RT-PCR of the TCR CDR3, the HTBI primer set was used. A single record per CDR3 protein comes from TCRdb applying MiXCR to the multiplex PCR reads. The sample gives around 800,000 distinct CDR3 sequences, 35% to 45% of which show up once; 7% to 10% is in the top ten. The sequencing input was blood. The receptors shown here come from a man younger than 35 with Graves' hyperthyroidism.

The J gene is TRBJ2-7, the V gene TRBV5-4; 14 positions match TRBD2. The germline gives CDR1 SGHNT, CDR2 YYREEE (reference sequence). The V gene end was trimmed by 4 bases and the J gene end by 6 bases; junction bases not matched to a gene: 12. This CDR3 comprises 17 residues. DNA of the CDR3: TGTGCCAGCAGCCCAGACCTGACTAGCGGGAGGGCGTCCGAGCAGTACTTC. Protein product: CASSPDLTSGRASEQYF.

Of note for this clonotype: A much larger clone differs by one base, so this may be a read error. The chain couples TRBV7-8 to TRBJ1-1; TRBD1 might be the D (6 bases). There are 12 residues in the CDR3. From germline, CDR1 is SGHVS and CDR2 FQNEAQ. Trimming left V 8 bases short and J 7 bases short, with 14 bases between. The CDR3: CASGLPTGEAFF. As DNA, the CDR3 is TGTGCCAGCGGCCTCCCGACAGGTGAAGCTTTCTTT.

This clonotype has at least ten counts. The chain couples TRBV7-9 to TRBJ2-6, with D unclear. This CDR3 spans 17 amino acids. Germline V lookup: CDR1 SEHNR, CDR2 FQNEAQ (reference sequence). The V end was cut by 6 bases, the J end by 0 bases, with 15 bases between. Here the CDR3 DNA reads TGTGCCAGCAGATCGGCAGGAAACCCCTCTGGGGCCAACGTCCTGACTTTC. Amino acids: CASRSAGNPSGANVLTF.

This clonotype was seen many times. This sequence joins TRBV19 and TRBJ1-5; 7 bases map to TRBD1. The length of the CDR3 is 15 residues. After removal of 4 bases from V and 4 bases from J, the junction contained 7 bases not matched to a gene. The V gene's germline CDR1 is LNHDA and CDR2 SQIVND (reference sequence). The CDR3 loop is CASSTVGTANQPQHF. CDR3 DNA: TGTGCCAGTAGTACCGTTGGGACAGCTAATCAGCCCCAGCATTTT.

This clonotype appeared many times. V usage is TRBV7-6 and J usage is TRBJ2-2; the match to TRBD1 covers 8 bases. This CDR3 contains 15 residues. Germline V gene lookup returns CDR1 SGHVS and CDR2 FNYEAQ. V shed 2 bases, J shed 4 bases, and the junction held 3 bases outside the gene matches. CDR3 loop: CASSLTGGSTGELFF. The CDR3 region has the DNA TGTGCCAGCAGCTTAACAGGGGGAAGCACCGGGGAGCTGTTTTTT.

CDR3 in DNA: TGCAGCGTTGGACTAGTGGGGGACTACGAGCAGTACTTC. It codes for CSVGLVGDYEQYF. The chain joins TRBV29-1 to TRBJ2-7; possible D gene TRBD2, 6 bases. From germline, CDR1 is SQVTM and CDR2 ANQGSEA. CDR3 length: 13 residues. The V end was cut by 4 bases, the J end by 3 bases, with 13 bases between.

This clonotype was seen at least ten times. The V call is TRBV10-3, the J call TRBJ2-5; no reliable D call. The V gene's germline CDR1 is ENHRY and CDR2 SYGVKD. V was shortened by 6 bases and J by 3 bases, with 11 bases between the two germline ends. This CDR3 has 13 residues. The CDR3 loop is CAISSRVEETQYF. The DNA for the CDR3 is TGTGCCATCAGCAGTAGGGTAGAAGAGACCCAGTACTTC.

This clonotype was picked up many times. V gene TRBV2 combines with J gene TRBJ1-5; tentatively, D is TRBD1 (6 bases). The V and J ends lost 5 bases and 3 bases respectively, with 14 bases between them. The germline CDR1 and CDR2 sequences are SNHLY and FYNNEI. The CDR3 runs 15 residues. The CDR3 DNA is TGTGCCAGCAGTTACGGACAGTCTTTCAATCAGCCCCAGCATTTT. Its protein is CASSYGQSFNQPQHF.

Regarding this clonotype: A junction boundary mismatches the germline segment, possibly from a read error. The V and J genes are TRBV7-9 and TRBJ1-4; 9 bases are a match to TRBD1. Germline assignment: CDR1 SEHNR and CDR2 FQNEAQ (reference sequence). CDR3 size: 14 residues. DNA of the CDR3: TGTGCCGGCAGCGCCGGGACAGGGCTACCAAAACTGTTTTTT. This encodes CAGSAGTGLPKLFF. Together with reference TRBV7-9 and TRBJ1-4, the CDR3 gives the full variable domain: DTGVSQNPRHKITKRGQNVTFRCDPISEHNRLYWYRQTLGQGPEFLTYFQNEAQLEKSRLLSDRFSAERPKGSFSTLEIQRTEQGDSAMYLCAGSAGTGLPKLFFGSGTQLSVL.

This clonotype was recorded many times. The V and J genes are TRBV29-1 and TRBJ2-7; perhaps TRBD1 as D (6 bases). V lost 8 bases to trimming and J lost 4 bases, with 15 bases between them. The CDR3 covers 12 residues. Per germline, CDR1 SQVTM and CDR2 ANQGSEA. In nucleotides, the CDR3 is TGCAGCCACGGACAGATATCATACGAGCAGTACTTC. Translation gives CSHGQISYEQYF.

V and J are TRBV29-1 and TRBJ2-5; no definite D call. The CDR3 is 14 residues long. CDR1 and CDR2 (germline): SQVTM, ANQGSEA. V gave up 4 bases and J gave up 5 bases, with 17 bases separating them. CDR3 bases: TGCAGCGTTGTAGGGCAGCGTGGCCGGGAGACCCAGTACTTC. It is translated as CSVVGQRGRETQYF. Together with reference TRBV29-1 and TRBJ2-5, the CDR3 gives the full variable domain: SAVISQKPSRDICQRGTSLTIQCQVDSQVTMMFWYRQQPGQSLTLIATANQGSEATYESGFVIDKFPISRPNLTFSTLTVSNMSPEDSSIYLCSVVGQRGRETQYFGPGTRLLVL.

This clonotype has at least ten counts. V gene TRBV5-4 combines with J gene TRBJ2-7, with D possibly matching TRBD1 (5 bases). The germline CDR1 and CDR2 sequences are SGHNT and YYREEE (reference sequence). V was cut by 4 bases and J by 2 bases, with 10 bases left in between. This CDR3 region has 13 residues. CDR3 DNA sequence: TGTGCCAGCAGCCCAGACAGCACCTACGAGCAGTACTTC. Translated, it gives CASSPDSTYEQYF. The variable domain in full, completed from reference TRBV5-4 and TRBJ2-7, reads ETGVTQSPTHLIKTRGQQVTLRCSSQSGHNTVSWYQQALGQGPQFIFQYYREEENGRGNFPPRFSGLQFPNYSSELNVNALELDDSALYLCASSPDSTYEQYFGPGTRLTVT.

V and J are TRBV20-1 and TRBJ1-2, with D maybe TRBD1 (5 bases). Germline V lookup: CDR1 DFQATT, CDR2 SNEGSKA (reference sequence). CDR3 size: 13 residues. CDR3 region: CSLNRDSGYGYTF. For the CDR3, the DNA is TGCAGCTTGAACCGGGACTCAGGCTATGGCTACACCTTC.

This clonotype appeared once. A much larger clone is a single base away; this may be a read error. This CDR3 is missing its conserved last phenylalanine or tryptophan, likely due to a read error. The gene calls are TRBV29-1 and TRBJ1-1; TRBD1 matches at 8 bases. In germline, CDR1 is SQVTM, CDR2 ANQGSEA. V trimming: 6 bases; J trimming: 0 bases; junction bases outside the gene matches: 12. This CDR3 has 16 amino acids. In nucleotides, the CDR3 is TGCAGCGTCTCGGGACAGGCGACACCCATGAACACTGAAGCTTTCTCT. Protein product: CSVSGQATPMNTEAFS.

The chain joins TRBV7-8 to TRBJ2-5, with 9 bases fitting TRBD2. There are 13 residues in the CDR3. Trimming at V came to 11 bases and at J to 5 bases, leaving 9 bases not matched to a gene. CDR1 SGHVS and CDR2 FQNEAQ come from the germline V gene. The CDR3 coding sequence is TGTGCCCACGGCGGGGGGGCCCTGGAGACCCAGTACTTC. This gives the protein CAHGGGALETQYF.

The V call is TRBV10-3, the J call TRBJ2-7; a possible D gene is TRBD2 (6 bases). In germline, CDR1 is ENHRY, CDR2 SYGVKD. The CDR3 runs to 12 residues. The V and J ends lost 5 bases and 3 bases respectively, with 8 bases between them. The CDR3 loop reads CAISRTNYEQYF. The CDR3 DNA is TGTGCCATCAGTCGGACTAACTACGAGCAGTACTTC.

The V and J genes are TRBV5-1 and TRBJ1-1; possible D gene TRBD1, 5 bases. Per germline, CDR1 SGHRS and CDR2 YFSETQ. V was pared by 7 bases and J by 6 bases, with 19 bases between. The CDR3 spans 14 residues. CDR3 residues: CASRPAGPQAEAFF. The CDR3 DNA reads TGCGCCAGCCGGCCCGCAGGGCCCCAAGCTGAAGCTTTCTTT.

The chain uses TRBV11-1 and TRBJ2-3, with 7 bases that match TRBD2. The CDR3 length is 18 residues. CDR1 is SGHAT and CDR2 is FQDESV in the germline V gene (reference sequence). V dropped 0 bases and J dropped 0; count of bases not matched to a gene: 9. CDR3 in amino acids: CASSLAQASGRSTDTQYF. In DNA form, the CDR3 reads TGTGCCAGCAGCTTAGCGCAGGCTAGCGGACGTAGCACAGATACGCAGTATTTT.

Only one count was recorded for this clonotype. The V call is TRBV6-5, the J call TRBJ2-5; 9 bases align to TRBD1. Germline CDR1 MNHEY, CDR2 SVGAGI. The CDR3 is made up of 16 amino acids. Trimming cost V 4 bases and J 4 bases; bases outside gene matches: 10. For the CDR3, the DNA is TGTGCCAGCAGTTCCCCACAGGGGACAGGGACAGAGACCCAGTACTTC. Its translation: CASSSPQGTGTETQYF.

This clonotype was found once. This chain links TRBV20-1 with TRBJ1-5; 9 positions agree with TRBD1. Germline V lookup: CDR1 DFQATT, CDR2 SNEGSKA (reference sequence). The ends lost 5 bases at V and 2 bases at J; junction bases unmatched: 7. There are 15 residues in the CDR3. Written as DNA, the CDR3 is TGCAGTGCTCGCACGACAGGGGGTGGCAATCAGCCCCAGCATTTT. It is translated as CSARTTGGGNQPQHF.

The table lists this clonotype with many counts. The rearrangement joins TRBV7-8 to TRBJ1-1, with a possible D match to TRBD1 (5 bases). Germline CDR1 reads SGHVS; CDR2 reads FQNEAQ. V lost 2 bases to trimming and J lost 6 bases, with 13 bases between them. The CDR3 contains 14 residues. CDR3 sequence reads: CASSLNGQTAEAFF. The CDR3 region has the DNA TGTGCCAGCAGCTTAAATGGACAAACGGCTGAAGCTTTCTTT.